The clone carrying this T cell receptor beta chain was found many times. The CDR3 runs 17 residues. Germline CDR1 is MDHEN and CDR2 is SYDVKM. Trimming at V came to 2 bases and at J to 5 bases, leaving 10 bases not matched to a gene. This record comes from a study of T cells in Graves' hyperthyroidism and ophthalmopathy. Study-level background: The initial diagnosis was the point when peripheral blood was collected, ahead of any treatment.

The diagnostic basis comprised clinical symptoms, serum thyroxine and TRAb, thyroid ultrasound and orbital computed tomography. RNA transcripts yielded amplified TCR beta CDR3 regions. A set of HTBI primers served as the primers for a first-round RT-PCR of the TCR CDR3. TCRdb redid the calling of the multiplex PCR reads with MiXCR, one entry per CDR3 protein. The sample shows more than 550,000 distinct CDR3 sequences, approximately 15% of them seen only once. Material for sequencing was blood. The sequence was obtained from a man between 50 and 59 years old with Graves' hyperthyroidism. The chain has TRBV28 and TRBJ2-5, with TRBD1 matching 11 bases. CDR3 residues: CASSLGTGGSMVETQYF. Here the CDR3 DNA reads TGTGCCAGCAGTTTAGGGACAGGGGGGTCGATGGTGGAGACCCAGTACTTC.